Each of the 18 T cell receptor beta chains below was sequenced from the same sample in a study of T cells after yellow fever vaccination. One entry per CDR3 protein results from TCRdb running MiXCR on the 5' RACE reads. This table has under 600,000 distinct CDR3 sequences, about 13% appearing once. The material was PBMCs, obtained on the day of the yellow fever booster vaccination. The receptors derive from a man between 25 and 39 years old who received the YFV17D yellow fever vaccine.

This clonotype was detected a few times. This chain connects TRBV5-1 to TRBJ2-3; D ambiguous. Looked up from germline, CDR1 is SGHRS and CDR2 is YFSETQ. The CDR3 spans 15 residues. V lost 2 bases, J lost 2 bases, and 12 bases lay in between. CDR3 sequence reads: CASSFEGMLTDTQYF. The CDR3 bases are TGCGCCAGCAGCTTCGAAGGGATGCTCACAGATACGCAGTATTTT.

This clonotype was observed at least ten times. The CDR3 is CASSLAGSAEQFF. The CDR3 DNA reads TGTGCCAGCAGTTTAGCGGGTAGCGCTGAGCAGTTCTTC. This chain joins TRBV12-3 or TRBV12-4 and TRBJ2-1, with D maybe TRBD2 (5 bases). The CDR3 loop spans 13 amino acids. The ends were cut back, 0 bases at V and 9 bases at J, with 9 bases in the middle.

J is TRBJ2-5 and V is TRBV7-2; the match to TRBD1 covers 8 bases. This CDR3 comprises 15 residues. V trimming: 1 base; J trimming: 6 bases; junction bases outside the gene matches: 7. CDR1 and CDR2 from the germline V gene are SGHTA and FQGNSA. CDR3: CASSLEGTGLKTQYF. The CDR3 region has the DNA TGTGCCAGCAGCTTAGAAGGGACAGGATTAAAGACCCAGTACTTC.

This clonotype was seen a few times. V usage is TRBV28 and J usage is TRBJ2-5; 9 bases fit TRBD1. Germline CDR1 MDHEN, CDR2 SYDVKM. Trimming took 7 bases from V and 3 from J; bases not matched to a gene: 9. This CDR3 contains 15 residues. CDR3: CASTGGQGRKETQYF. The DNA for the CDR3 is TGTGCCAGCACTGGAGGACAGGGGAGGAAAGAGACCCAGTACTTC.

The chain recombines TRBV2 with TRBJ1-5; the D is unclear. V gave up 5 bases and J gave up 7 bases, with 15 bases separating them. The CDR3 totals 14 residues. CDR1 and CDR2 from the germline V gene are SNHLY and FYNNEI. CDR3 bases: TGTGCCAGCAGTTATTACACCACCGGCCAGCCCCAGCATTTT. Translation: CASSYYTTGQPQHF.

The chain has TRBV7-9 and TRBJ2-2; no reliable D call. Trimming took 8 bases from V and 7 from J, leaving 11 bases between them. The CDR3 contains 12 residues. Germline V CDR1 and CDR2: SEHNR, FQNEAQ (reference sequence). DNA of the CDR3: TGTGCCAGCCGCCTTCTGCTCGGGGAGCTGTTTTTT. Amino acid sequence: CASRLLLGELFF.

V and J are TRBV20-1 and TRBJ1-5; weak D call: TRBD1 (5 bases). There are 15 residues in the CDR3. The V end was cut by 0 bases, the J end by 2 bases, with 11 bases between. Germline CDR1 is DFQATT and CDR2 is SNEGSKA (reference sequence). In DNA form, the CDR3 reads TGCAGTGCTAGAGATCCCGGGGGGGGCAATCAGCCCCAGCATTTT. It codes for CSARDPGGGNQPQHF.

The chain recombines TRBV19 with TRBJ1-5; no firm D call. CDR1 LNHDA and CDR2 SQIVND come from the germline V gene (reference sequence). The CDR3 consists of 14 residues. With 5 bases removed from V and 4 bases from J, the gap between germline ends came to 12 bases. The CDR3: CASSRLNFNQPQHF. The DNA for the CDR3 is TGTGCCAGTAGTCGGCTAAACTTTAATCAGCCCCAGCATTTT.

In its sample, this clonotype was seen a few times. The chain recombines TRBV29-1 with TRBJ2-3; D is unresolved. Trimming took 0 bases from V and 8 from J, leaving 18 bases between them. Germline lookup yields CDR1 SQVTM and CDR2 ANQGSEA. The CDR3 sequence is 15 residues long. The CDR3 bases are TGCAGCGTTGAAGATCCGCTAGGACCCCAGGCTACGCAGTATTTT. Translation: CSVEDPLGPQATQYF.

The gene calls are TRBV6-1 and TRBJ2-7; 8 bases are shared with TRBD2. The V segment lost 5 bases and the J segment 3 bases; nucleotides outside the gene matches: 9. Germline V gene lookup returns CDR1 MNHNS and CDR2 SASEGT. The CDR3 contains 15 residues. The CDR3: CASSPPGREDYEQYF. CDR3 bases: TGTGCCAGCAGTCCCCCCGGGCGGGAGGACTACGAGCAGTACTTC.

This chain uses TRBV9 with TRBJ2-5; 7 bases agree with TRBD1. V lost 3 bases and J lost 8; bases outside the gene matches: 10. Per the germline V gene, CDR1 is SGDLS and CDR2 is YYNGEE. The CDR3 is 14 residues long. The CDR3 reads CASSDHRDSITQYF. The DNA of the CDR3 is TGTGCCAGCAGCGACCACCGGGACAGCATAACCCAGTACTTC.

This clonotype was observed a handful of times. V and J are TRBV27 and TRBJ1-5; D is ambiguous. V lost 5 bases and J 6 bases, leaving 11 bases between the germline ends. Per germline, CDR1 MNHEY and CDR2 SMNVEV (reference sequence). CDR3 length: 13 residues. CDR3 sequence: CASSLDPGQPQHF. CDR3 nucleotides: TGTGCCAGCAGTCTGGATCCTGGTCAGCCCCAGCATTTT.

This chain links TRBV19 with TRBJ1-4; tentatively, D is TRBD1 (6 bases). Per the germline V gene, CDR1 is LNHDA and CDR2 is SQIVND (reference sequence). Trimming cost V 4 bases and J 13 bases, with 16 bases left between them. The CDR3 sequence is 13 residues long. The CDR3 loop reads CASSTTPGHRLFF. The CDR3 DNA is TGTGCCAGTAGTACTACGCCGGGACATAGACTGTTTTTT.

The chain combines TRBV7-9 with TRBJ2-1, with D uncertain. The germline gives CDR1 SEHNR, CDR2 FQNEAQ (reference sequence). The CDR3 is made up of 13 amino acids. Between the trimmed V and J ends, which lost 3 bases and 6 bases, there was a span of 9 bases. The CDR3 region has the DNA TGTGCCAGCAGCTTTCTTTTGACCAATGAGCAGTTCTTC. Its translation: CASSFLLTNEQFF. The full variable domain, rest sourced from reference TRBV7-9 and TRBJ2-1, is DTGVSQNPRHKITKRGQNVTFRCDPISEHNRLYWYRQTLGQGPEFLTYFQNEAQLEKSRLLSDRFSAERPKGSFSTLEIQRTEQGDSAMYLCASSFLLTNEQFFGPGTRLTVL.

V is TRBV20-1 and J is TRBJ2-5, with D possibly TRBD1 on 7 matching bases. Germline lookup yields CDR1 DFQATT and CDR2 SNEGSKA (reference sequence). V gave up 1 base and J gave up 2 bases, with 17 bases separating them. The CDR3 spans 16 residues. Here the CDR3 DNA reads TGCAGTGCTAGAGGGGCCATGACAGGGAGGCAAGAGACCCAGTACTTC. Translating gives CSARGAMTGRQETQYF.

This chain connects TRBV5-4 to TRBJ2-3, with D perhaps TRBD2 (5 bases). Germline CDR1 is SGHNT and CDR2 is YYREEE (reference sequence). The CDR3 length is 14 residues. Trimming shortened V by 3 bases and J by 5 bases, and 13 bases separated the two germline ends. The CDR3: CASSSRAAGDTQYF. DNA of the CDR3: TGTGCCAGCAGCTCCCGGGCGGCGGGAGATACGCAGTATTTT.

The chain couples TRBV7-2 to TRBJ2-3; D not resolved. From germline, CDR1 is SGHTA and CDR2 FQGNSA. V lost 5 bases and J 3 bases, leaving 12 bases between the germline ends. The CDR3 is 14 residues long. The CDR3 loop is CASSLRSETDTQYF. The CDR3 DNA follows: TGTGCCAGCAGCCTCCGCAGCGAGACAGATACGCAGTATTTT.

This clonotype has at least ten counts. The chain has TRBV4-3 and TRBJ2-3; 9 bases are a match to TRBD2. The CDR3 length is 19 residues. The V gene's germline CDR1 is LGHNA and CDR2 YSLEER. V was clipped by 2 bases and J by 4 bases; unmatched bases: 16. The CDR3 DNA reads TGCGCCAGCAGCCAATCGAAAGGTGGTAGCGGGAGTTTGGCAGATACGCAGTATTTT. Its translation: CASSQSKGGSGSLADTQYF.